One and the same sample provided the 18 T cell receptor beta chains below, sequenced in a study of shared clonotypes between healthy human individuals. The naive CD8 fraction comprised CD45RO-negative cells positively selected for CCR7 and excluded terminally differentiated effector memory CD45RA+ cells. Produced via immunoSEQ multiplex PCR; TCRdb's table is partial and in-frame only. Here the sample spans millions of clones, roughly 91% being singletons. Material for sequencing was naive CD8+ T cells from PBMCs. Source of these receptors: a man in his late teens or twenties in good health. Some clones in this sample may be carry-over from other donors' samples.

This chain connects TRBV27 to TRBJ2-7, with D uncertain. Germline CDR1 and CDR2: MNHEY and SMNVEV (reference sequence). The germline V and J ends were trimmed by 7 bases and 4 bases, with 17 bases remaining between them. This CDR3 has 14 residues. The CDR3 here is CASTATLESYEQYF. The CDR3, as DNA: TGTGCCAGCACCGCAACGCTAGAGAGTTACGAGCAGTACTTC.

The J gene is TRBJ2-1, the V gene TRBV28; either TRBD1 or TRBD2 may fit D (5 bases each). Between the trimmed V and J ends, which lost 1 base and 9 bases, there was a span of 13 bases. The CDR3 has 14 residues. Germline CDR1 MDHEN, CDR2 SYDVKM. The CDR3 here is CASSLFTRAGEQFF. The CDR3 DNA reads TGTGCCAGCAGTTTATTCACCAGGGCGGGTGAGCAGTTCTTC.

J is TRBJ2-7 and V is TRBV28; D uncertain. Germline loops: CDR1 MDHEN, CDR2 SYDVKM. CDR3 length equals 13 residues. V was pared by 1 base and J by 7 bases, with 11 bases between. CDR3 sequence (DNA): TGTGCCAGCAGTTTATATTCAAGGGAAGAGCAGTACTTC. As protein: CASSLYSREEQYF.

This chain joins TRBV5-6 and TRBJ2-4; D gene uncertain. The ends were cut back, 2 bases at V and 1 base at J, with 16 bases in the middle. CDR1 is SGHDT, CDR2 YYEEEE, per germline. CDR3 length: 17 residues. Here the CDR3 reads CASSFAWTALAKNIQYF. CDR3 in DNA: TGTGCCAGCAGCTTCGCCTGGACGGCCTTGGCCAAAAACATTCAGTACTTC.

The chain combines TRBV10-3 with TRBJ2-3; 8 bases agree with TRBD1. Trimming took 2 bases from V and 9 from J; bases not matched to a gene: 7. The length of the CDR3 is 14 residues. CDR1 and CDR2 from the germline V gene are ENHRY and SYGVKD. Here the CDR3 DNA reads TGTGCCATCAGTGAGCCTAAACAGGGGGTGACGCAGTATTTT. Translating gives CAISEPKQGVTQYF.

This clone was found a few times. Here the CDR3 DNA reads TGTGCCAGCAGCCCGCTTAGGAACACTGAAGCTTTCTTT. Its protein product is CASSPLRNTEAFF. This chain connects TRBV11-2 to TRBJ1-1, with D hard to call. Germline V gene data show CDR1 as SGHAT and CDR2 as FQNNGV. The CDR3 runs to 13 residues. Trimming shortened V by 5 bases and J by 1 base, and 8 bases separated the two germline ends.

This clone was found once. This sequence joins TRBV4-3 and TRBJ2-1; 7 nucleotides match TRBD2. The CDR3 runs 17 residues. V shed 0 bases and J 0 bases; nucleotides not matched to a gene: 5. CDR1 is LGHNA and CDR2 is YSLEER in the germline V gene. CDR3 bases: TGCGCCAGCAGCCAAGAAGCGCTAGCGGACTCCTACAATGAGCAGTTCTTC. Translating it yields CASSQEALADSYNEQFF.

The rearrangement uses TRBV6-5 and TRBJ2-3; 8 positions agree with TRBD2. Trimming took 6 bases from V and 0 from J; bases not matched to a gene: 5. Looked up from germline, CDR1 is MNHEY and CDR2 is SVGAGI. The CDR3 covers 15 residues. The CDR3 DNA reads as TGTGCCAGCAGCCCTGGACTAGCCAGCACAGATACGCAGTATTTT. It codes for CASSPGLASTDTQYF.

This sequence joins TRBV6-5 and TRBJ1-1; D possibly corresponds to TRBD1 (6 bases). CDR1 and CDR2 from the germline V gene are MNHEY and SVGAGI. CDR3 length equals 13 residues. V lost 5 bases and J 8 bases, leaving 15 bases between the germline ends. The CDR3 sequence is CASSLIQGGEAFF. The CDR3 bases are TGTGCCAGCAGTCTTATACAGGGCGGCGAAGCTTTCTTT.

V usage is TRBV21-1 and J usage is TRBJ1-2. TRBV21-1 is recorded as a pseudogene. CDR3 length equals 15 residues. The CDR3 loop is CASSKVEASVGGYTF. The CDR3 DNA reads as TGTGCCAGCAGCAAAGTAGAGGCTTCGGTGGGTGGCTACACCTTC.

The V call is TRBV13, the J call TRBJ2-5; D is unresolved. The CDR3 sequence is 13 residues long. The V gene lost 0 bases and the J gene lost 4 bases, with 6 bases spanning the gap. CDR1 and CDR2 from the germline V gene are PRHDT and FYEKMQ (reference sequence). CDR3 in DNA: TGTGCCAGCAGCTTAGGTCGTACAGAGACCCAGTACTTC. This encodes CASSLGRTETQYF.

J is TRBJ1-2 and V is TRBV7-9; no firm D call. The CDR3 covers 14 residues. V lost 5 bases, J lost 5 bases, and 15 bases lay in between. Germline values: CDR1 SEHNR, CDR2 FQNEAQ (reference sequence). CDR3 sequence reads: CASSLGTSVYGYTF. The DNA of the CDR3 is TGTGCCAGCAGCCTTGGCACCTCAGTTTATGGCTACACCTTC.

Turning to this clone: Other DNA sequences of this sample code for an identical CDR3. The chain has TRBV13 and TRBJ1-5, with no clear D. The CDR3 is 12 amino acids. Germline V lookup: CDR1 PRHDT, CDR2 FYEKMQ (reference sequence). V lost 0 bases, J lost 7 bases, and 4 bases lay in between. CDR3 amino acids: CASSLGRQPQHF. CDR3 nucleotide sequence: TGTGCCAGCAGCTTAGGACGGCAGCCCCAGCATTTT.

The V gene is TRBV28, the J gene TRBJ2-1, with a tentative D call TRBD2 (6 bases). The CDR3 has 14 amino acids. V lost 8 bases to trimming and J lost 0 bases, with 11 bases between them. The germline CDR1 and CDR2 sequences are MDHEN and SYDVKM. The CDR3, as DNA: TGTGCCAGCCGTGACGGGAGCTCCTACAATGAGCAGTTCTTC. Translated, it gives CASRDGSSYNEQFF.

This chain joins TRBV7-6 and TRBJ2-7; 8 bases match TRBD1. Trimming at V came to 5 bases and at J to 5 bases, leaving 11 bases not matched to a gene. The CDR3 is 15 amino acids. The germline CDR1 and CDR2 sequences are SGHVS and FNYEAQ. The CDR3 DNA reads TGTGCCAGCAGCCTCATGGGGACAGGCTATAACGAGCAGTACTTC. Protein: CASSLMGTGYNEQYF.

Details on this clone: The sample carries other DNA sequences with the same CDR3. This sequence joins TRBV29-1 and TRBJ2-1, with a possible D match to TRBD2 (6 bases). V shed 3 bases and J shed 1 base, with 10 bases lying between them. Germline V lookup: CDR1 SQVTM, CDR2 ANQGSEA. CDR3 length: 14 amino acids. The CDR3 reads CSVEGRDSYNEQFF. For the CDR3, the DNA is TGCAGCGTTGAGGGGCGGGATTCCTACAATGAGCAGTTCTTC.

This sequence joins TRBV9 and TRBJ1-1; 10 bases match TRBD1. Germline V gene lookup returns CDR1 SGDLS and CDR2 YYNGEE. The ends lost 3 bases at V and 1 base at J; junction bases unmatched: 3. This CDR3 region has 15 residues. The CDR3 protein is CASSARTGGNTEAFF. DNA for the CDR3: TGTGCCAGCAGCGCCCGGACAGGGGGGAACACTGAAGCTTTCTTT.

This clone was observed once. This rearrangement joins TRBV19 to TRBJ1-4; a weak D match, TRBD1 (5 bases). Germline values: CDR1 LNHDA, CDR2 SQIVND (reference sequence). Trimming pared 1 base from V and 7 bases from J, leaving 19 bases between. The CDR3 covers 17 residues. DNA of the CDR3: TGTGCCAGTAGTATAGGGGCAGGGAACCTGCTAGGTGAAAAACTGTTTTTT. This translates into CASSIGAGNLLGEKLFF.